A single sample gave rise to the 16 T cell receptor beta chains below, sequenced in a study of regulatory T cells in long-lasting Graves disease. Investigators prepared the TCR beta libraries by applying iRepertoire HTBI primers and Arm-PCR of CDR3 regions. From the multiplex PCR reads, TCRdb called clonotypes with MiXCR, one entry per CDR3 protein. Among approximately 470,000 distinct CDR3 sequences, around 15% were seen once, and the ten largest hold less than 15%. As for time point: newly diagnosed GD, antithyroid drugs for less than 3 months. Isolated PBMC RNA provided the starting material for the TCR library. These sequences were also reported in another study, on T cells in Graves' hyperthyroidism and ophthalmopathy.

This sample comprised peripheral blood mononuclear cells (PBMCs), obtained at new diagnosis, from a patient treated with antithyroid drugs. The receptors come from a man in his forties or fifties with Graves disease.

The chain has TRBV29-1 and TRBJ2-1; TRBD1 matches at 8 bases. Judging by the DNA end, TRBJ2-7 fits better; the J call may be wrong. The CDR3 loop spans 11 amino acids. Germline V CDR1 and CDR2: SQVTM, ANQGSEA. For the CDR3, the DNA is TGCAGCGGCCAGGGGGCGGGCGAGCAGTACTTC. Its translation is CSGQGAGEQYF.

A word on this clonotype: A much larger clone lies a single base off, so this may be a read error. The J gene is TRBJ2-1, the V gene TRBV6-5, with D possibly being TRBD2 (5 bases). The CDR3 is 14 amino acids. The germline V and J ends were trimmed by 0 bases and 4 bases, with 7 bases remaining between them. From germline, CDR1 is MNHEY and CDR2 SVGAGI. CDR3: CASSYSPGYNEQFF. CDR3 coding DNA: TGTGCCAGCAGTTACTCCCCGGGATACAATGAGCAGTTCTTC.

Many counts were recorded for this clonotype. The V and J genes are TRBV12-3 or TRBV12-4 and TRBJ2-1; no clear D. CDR3 length equals 14 residues. The germline V and J ends were trimmed by 6 bases and 3 bases, with 12 bases remaining between them. CDR3 nucleotides: TGTGCCAGCAGCTTAAACGGCGGCTACAATGAGCAGTTCTTC. Amino acid sequence: CASSLNGGYNEQFF.

This clonotype has a handful of counts. The chain has TRBV28 and TRBJ2-1, with 8 bases matching TRBD1. The germline V gene has CDR1 MDHEN and CDR2 SYDVKM. CDR3 length: 14 residues. Trimming at V came to 5 bases and at J to 10 bases, leaving 10 bases not matched to a gene. CDR3 sequence (DNA): TGTGCCAGCAGTCCACGGACAGGGAGCTACGAGCAGTTCTTC. Its protein is CASSPRTGSYEQFF.

This clonotype was counted at least ten times. V gene TRBV28 combines with J gene TRBJ2-1; D is uncertain. The V gene lost 1 base and the J gene lost 8 bases, with 12 bases spanning the gap. Looked up from germline, CDR1 is MDHEN and CDR2 is SYDVKM. The CDR3 is 14 residues long. In DNA form, the CDR3 reads TGTGCCAGCAGTTTATTGTTGGAGAAGTATGAGCAGTTCTTC. Translating it yields CASSLLLEKYEQFF.

This clonotype was picked up many times. The rearrangement links TRBV18 to TRBJ2-5; perhaps TRBD1 as D (6 bases). Germline CDR1 reads KGHSH; CDR2 reads LQKENI. The CDR3 has 15 amino acids. Trimming stripped 3 bases from V and 1 base from J, with 12 bases between. The CDR3 nucleotides are TGTGCCAGCTCACCGATAAACAGGGCCCAAGAGACCCAGTACTTC. Encoded protein: CASSPINRAQETQYF.

The sample holds many counts of this clonotype. J is TRBJ2-1 and V is TRBV6-1, with no clear D. Trimming pared 6 bases from V and 0 bases from J, leaving 15 bases between. Germline assignment: CDR1 MNHNS and CDR2 SASEGT. CDR3 length: 16 residues. CDR3 coding DNA: TGTGCCAGCAGAGGAGTACCCAAGAGCTCCTACAATGAGCAGTTCTTC. Protein product: CASRGVPKSSYNEQFF.

This clonotype was counted ten times or more. This chain links TRBV5-1 with TRBJ2-1, with 10 positions matching TRBD2. The CDR3 has 15 amino acids. Germline V CDR1 and CDR2: SGHRS, YFSETQ. The V and J ends lost 2 bases and 5 bases, in that order; junction bases with no gene match: 4. CDR3 nucleotide sequence: TGCGCCAGCAGCTTCCTAGCGGGAGACCACAATGAGCAGTTCTTC. This gives the protein CASSFLAGDHNEQFF.

Ten or more counts support this clonotype. The chain combines TRBV3-1 with TRBJ2-7; possible D gene TRBD2, 6 bases. Trimming took 7 bases from V and 5 from J, leaving 18 bases between them. The CDR3 extends over 14 amino acids. CDR1 is LGHDT, CDR2 YNNKEL, per germline (reference sequence). In DNA, the CDR3 is TGTGCCAGCATGGCTAGCGCTTTGTCGCACGAGCAGTACTTC. This translates into CASMASALSHEQYF.

This clonotype was counted at least ten times. CDR3 sequence (DNA): TGTGCCAGCAGGTCTGAGATGAGGAACACTGAAGCTTTCTTT. This sequence encodes CASRSEMRNTEAFF. The rearrangement joins TRBV12-3 or TRBV12-4 to TRBJ1-1; D not certain. Trimming took off 6 bases at V and 1 base at J, with 12 bases between the two ends. The CDR3 is made up of 14 amino acids.

This clonotype has a count of ten or more. The V gene is TRBV12-3 or TRBV12-4, the J gene TRBJ2-3; 9 bases are shared with TRBD2. After removal of 8 bases from V and 2 bases from J, the junction contained 11 bases not matched to a gene. The CDR3 consists of 16 residues. DNA of the CDR3: TGTGCCAGCGGGAAAAGGGTAGCGGGAGTCACAGATACGCAGTATTTT. Translating gives CASGKRVAGVTDTQYF.

The chain recombines TRBV29-1 with TRBJ2-7; 7 positions agree with TRBD1. V trimming: 0 bases; J trimming: 2 bases; junction bases outside the gene matches: 7. There are 15 residues in the CDR3. Germline-derived CDR1 and CDR2 are SQVTM and ANQGSEA. The CDR3 nucleotides read TGCAGCGTTGAAGATCAGGACAGGCATACCTACGAGCAGTACTTC. This encodes CSVEDQDRHTYEQYF.

A word on this clonotype: A much more abundant neighbour one base away suggests this may be a read error. J is TRBJ2-3 and V is TRBV7-3; D is unclear. Germline assignment: CDR1 SGHTA and CDR2 FQGTGA. There are 14 residues in the CDR3. V was shortened by 4 bases and J by 4 bases, with 12 bases between the two germline ends. CDR3 nucleotide sequence: TGTGCCAGCAGCTCGCAGCCGACCGCAGATACGCAGTATTTT. Protein: CASSSQPTADTQYF.

This clonotype has only a few counts. This chain links TRBV19 with TRBJ2-3; 7 positions agree with TRBD2. The CDR3 has 14 residues. Germline CDR1 is LNHDA and CDR2 is SQIVND (reference sequence). J gave up 1 base and V 6 bases, and 4 bases lay outside the gene matches. The CDR3 spells CASRSTSGTDTQYF. The DNA of the CDR3 is TGTGCCAGTAGGAGTACTAGCGGCACAGATACGCAGTATTTT.

The chain has TRBV10-3 and TRBJ2-1; 10 bases line up with TRBD1. The J call may be wrong; the DNA end is better matched by TRBJ2-5. This CDR3 spans 15 amino acids. Germline V gene sequence: CDR1 ENHRY, CDR2 SYGVKD. Here the CDR3 reads CATQLGQGGQETQYF. The CDR3 DNA is TGTGCCACGCAACTTGGACAGGGGGGACAAGAGACCCAGTACTTC.

This clonotype was observed at least ten times. V is TRBV11-1 and J is TRBJ1-1; D might be TRBD1 (6 bases). The ends were cut back, 1 base at V and 2 bases at J, with 11 bases in the middle. Per the germline V gene, CDR1 is SGHAT and CDR2 is FQDESV (reference sequence). The length of the CDR3 is 15 residues. Here the CDR3 DNA reads TGTGCCAGCAGCTTAGAATGGGGGCATAACACTGAAGCTTTCTTT. It yields the protein CASSLEWGHNTEAFF.